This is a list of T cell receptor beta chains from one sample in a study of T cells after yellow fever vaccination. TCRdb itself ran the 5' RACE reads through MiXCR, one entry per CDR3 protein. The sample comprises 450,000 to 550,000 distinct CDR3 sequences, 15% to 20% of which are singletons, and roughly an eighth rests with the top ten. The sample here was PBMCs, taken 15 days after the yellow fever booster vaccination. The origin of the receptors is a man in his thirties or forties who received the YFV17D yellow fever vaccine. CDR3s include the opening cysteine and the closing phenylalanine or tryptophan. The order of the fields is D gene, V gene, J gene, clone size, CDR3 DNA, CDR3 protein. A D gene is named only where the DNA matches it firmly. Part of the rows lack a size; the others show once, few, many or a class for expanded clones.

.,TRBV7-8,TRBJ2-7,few,TGTGCCAGCAGCTTAGAGACTAAATACGAGCAGTACTTC,CASSLETKYEQYF
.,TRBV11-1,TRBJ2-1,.,TGTGCCAGCATGCGGACTACTTCTACCTACAATGAGCAGTTCTTC,CASMRTTSTYNEQFF
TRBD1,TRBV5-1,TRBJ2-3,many,TGCGCCAGCAGCCTCTCGCCGGGACAGAGCACAGATACGCAGTATTTT,CASSLSPGQSTDTQYF
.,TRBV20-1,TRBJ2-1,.,TGCAGTGCCCCCCACAGGGCTACTTGGAGCGAGCAGTTCTTC,CSAPHRATWSEQFF
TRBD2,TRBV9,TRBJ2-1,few,TGTGCCAGCAGCGTAGGTCTAGCGGGCTCCTACAATGAGCAGTTCTTC,CASSVGLAGSYNEQFF
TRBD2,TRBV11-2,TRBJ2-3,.,TGTGCCAGCAGCCCCCTTAGCGGGAGGATAGATACGCAGTATTTT,CASSPLSGRIDTQYF
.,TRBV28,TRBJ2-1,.,TGTGCCAGCAGCCCACCGGGGGACCCCGTGGGGACTGAGCAGTTCTTC,CASSPPGDPVGTEQFF
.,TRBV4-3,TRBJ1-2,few,TGCGCCAGCAGCCAAGATCCGAGCAGGGAGGCCTACACCTTC,CASSQDPSREAYTF
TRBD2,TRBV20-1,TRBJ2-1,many,TGCAGTGCCCCCCTCGTGATAGCGGGAGGTCGTGAGCAGTTCTTC,CSAPLVIAGGREQFF
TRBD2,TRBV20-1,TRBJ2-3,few,TGCAGTGCAACAGCGGGAGGGCCAGATACGCAGTATTTT,CSATAGGPDTQYF
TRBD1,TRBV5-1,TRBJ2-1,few,TGCGCCAGCAGCGCTGACAGGGGGCGATCCTACAATGAGCAGTTCTTC,CASSADRGRSYNEQFF
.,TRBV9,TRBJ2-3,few,TGTGCCAGCAGCGTAAGGGGTAGCACAGATACGCAGTATTTT,CASSVRGSTDTQYF
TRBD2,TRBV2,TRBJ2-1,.,TGTGCCAGCAGTGCCCTTCCTTGGGGGGAGGGTAATGAGCAGTTCTTC,CASSALPWGEGNEQFF
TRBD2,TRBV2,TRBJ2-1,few,TGTGCCAGCGGCGGGACTAACGCGTATGGGCAGTTCTTC,CASGGTNAYGQFF
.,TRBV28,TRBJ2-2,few,TGTGCCAGCACCTGGGGGGGCTCCGGCGGGGAGCTGTTTTTT,CASTWGGSGGELFF
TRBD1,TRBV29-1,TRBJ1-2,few,TGCAGCGCCGCCGGGACAGCTACTATGGGCTACACCTTC,CSAAGTATMGYTF
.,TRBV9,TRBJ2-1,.,TGTGCCAGCAGCGTAGGGCTATCCCCCTCCTACAATGAGCAGTTCTTC,CASSVGLSPSYNEQFF
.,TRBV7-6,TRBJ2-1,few,TGTGCCAGCAGCTTATTGGATCCACTTTTAAATGAGCAGTTCTTC,CASSLLDPLLNEQFF
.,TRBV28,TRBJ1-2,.,TGTGCCAGCAGTTTTGGCTACACCTTC,CASSFGYTF
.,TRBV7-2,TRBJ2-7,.,TGTGCCAGCAGCGCCTCGGGGGACGAGCAGTACTTC,CASSASGDEQYF
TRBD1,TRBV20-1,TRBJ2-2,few,TGCAGTGCAATGGGACAGGGTCTGGGCGGGGAGCTGTTTTTT,CSAMGQGLGGELFF
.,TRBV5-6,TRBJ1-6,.,TGTGCCAGCAGTTTGGGGCAGACGGATTCACCCCTCCACTTT,CASSLGQTDSPLHF
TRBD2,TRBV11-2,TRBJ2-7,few,TGTGCCAGCAGCTGGGGGGGGACCCGTGGCCTACTCTCTTACGAGCAGTACTTC,CASSWGGTRGLLSYEQYF
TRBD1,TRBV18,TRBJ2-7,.,TGTGCCAGCTCAACTCGGACAGGGGACGAGCAGTACTTC,CASSTRTGDEQYF
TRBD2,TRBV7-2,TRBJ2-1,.,TGTGCCAGCAGCTCCCTAGCGGGAGGGTCAAATGAGCAGTTCTTC,CASSSLAGGSNEQFF
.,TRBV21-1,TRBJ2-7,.,TGTGCCAGCAGCGCAAGACTAGTTCCCTACGAGCAGTACTTC,CASSARLVPYEQYF
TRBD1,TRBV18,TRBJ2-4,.,TGTGCCAGCTCACCCACCACCGGGACAGAAGCCAAAAACATTCAGTACTTC,CASSPTTGTEAKNIQYF
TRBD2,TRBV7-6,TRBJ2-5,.,TGTGCCAGCAGCTTAGAAACGGGAGGGGGGACCCAGTACTTC,CASSLETGGGTQYF
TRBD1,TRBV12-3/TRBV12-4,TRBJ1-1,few,TGTGCCAGCAGCAACAGGGGGCGCAACACTGAAGCTTTCTTT,CASSNRGRNTEAFF
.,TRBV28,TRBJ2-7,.,TGTGCCAGCAGCTCACCTCGAGTGCCTGCCTACGAGCAGTACTTC,CASSSPRVPAYEQYF
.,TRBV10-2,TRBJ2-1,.,TGCGCCAGCAGTGAGAGCTCGGGGGCGGGTCTTGCGGGGAATGAGCAGTTCTTC,CASSESSGAGLAGNEQFF
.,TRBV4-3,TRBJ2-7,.,TGCGCCAGCAGCCAGTTAGTGGGCTCCTACGAGCAGTACTTC,CASSQLVGSYEQYF
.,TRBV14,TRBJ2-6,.,TGTGCCAGCAGCCAAAGGACTGGGGCCAACGTCCTGACTTTC,CASSQRTGANVLTF
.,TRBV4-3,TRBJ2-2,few,TGCGCCAGCAGCCAAGTGGAGGCCGGGGAGCTGTTTTTT,CASSQVEAGELFF
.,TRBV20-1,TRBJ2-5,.,TGCAGTGCTAGGAGCTTTCCCCAAGAGACCCAGTACTTC,CSARSFPQETQYF
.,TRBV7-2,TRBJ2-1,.,TGTGCCAGCAGCTTAGGTCTGTTTGAGCAGTTCTTC,CASSLGLFEQFF
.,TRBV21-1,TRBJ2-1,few,TGTGCCAGCAGCAAACCCAGGGATTGCATACTCTTC,CASSKPRDCILF
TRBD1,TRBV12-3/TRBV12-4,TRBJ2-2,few,TGTGCCAGCCGCTTGACAGGGGGAAGCGGGGAGCTGTTTTTT,CASRLTGGSGELFF
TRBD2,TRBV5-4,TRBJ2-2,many,TGTGCCAGCAGCCCTGGACTAGCGGGAGTCACCGGGGAGCTGTTTTTT,CASSPGLAGVTGELFF